This TCR beta chain originates from a study of blood T cell repertoires in COVID-19. Study information: From the United States, Italy and Spain came samples of acute and convalescent COVID-19.

V dropped 4 bases and J dropped 3 bases, with 18 bases sitting between them. The CDR3 consists of 16 residues. The germline CDR1 and CDR2 sequences are LGHDT and YNNKEL (reference sequence). In the original processing: Reference gene primer amplification yielded estimated nucleated cell counts. Profiling relied on immunoSEQ multiplex PCR, and the TCRdb table lists in-frame clones only, not all of them. V and J calls and clone size are as listed in that table; D and trimming were resolved from the DNA. There are around 240,000 clones in the sample; 75% to 85% occur only once, and 1.4% lies in the top ten.

The sequenced sample was peripheral blood. This sequence was found in a middle-aged woman who had recovered from COVID-19. The chain is built from TRBV3-1 (or the pseudogene TRBV3-2) and TRBJ1-1; D is perhaps TRBD1 (5 bases). CDR3 amino acids: CASSRRDPGRYTEAFF. CDR3 DNA sequence: TGTGCCAGCAGCCGCCGGGACCCTGGGAGGTACACTGAAGCTTTCTTT.